The TCR beta chain described here comes from a study of radiation and T cells in renal cell carcinoma. The CDR3 totals 15 residues. V was trimmed by 5 bases and J by 12 bases, leaving 26 bases between them. CDR1 and CDR2 (germline): MNHEY, SMNVEV (reference sequence). Only in-frame clones appear in the TCRdb table, and some are missing; sequencing was by immunoSEQ multiplex PCR. Of 40,000 to 50,000 clones detected, about 80% appear once; the ten largest clones hold 25% to 35%. Time point given: baseline pretreatment blood. Treatment specified: 15 Gy SBRT to primary tumor, nephrectomy 4 weeks later. Serial blood draws occurred at baseline and 2 and 4 weeks post-SBRT. Study-level findings and limits: From baseline, blood top tumor clonotypes peaked at 2 weeks post-radiation. No pretreatment tumor biopsies were available for baseline clonotypes.

In the case of this clone: What it recognizes is unknown.

The TCR sequence derives from a woman in her seventies with renal cell carcinoma. Sequenced here: blood, sampled from a patient whose treatment included radiotherapy and nephrectomy. The V call is TRBV27, the J call TRBJ2-7; D is perhaps TRBD2 (6 bases). CDR3 coding DNA: TGTGCCAGCAGTCCCGCCCCTGGGTCGTCTGGGACTTGGTACTTC. Its protein is CASSPAPGSSGTWYF.